Below, one T cell receptor (beta chain) is given with its context. Its antigen is currently unknown. Sorted out of PBMCs were CD4+ T cells and CD8+ T cells. This entry is derived from a study of CD8+ T cells in alopecia areata. Study-wide results and limits: Compared with mice, patients displayed less clear TCR sharing, possibly for HLA-related reasons. Scalp samples also yield sequences from resident alphabeta T cells of normal skin. Affected lesional scalp, above all in alopecia totalis/universalis, was more clonal than normal scalp.

The CDR3 loop spans 15 amino acids. V lost 0 bases, J lost 1 base, and 9 bases lay in between. CDR1 is SGHTA, CDR2 FQGNSA, per germline. cDNA serving as the sequencing template came from extracted, reverse transcribed RNA. Method: immunoSEQ multiplex PCR; TCRdb's copy keeps in-frame clones and lacks some. The data contain about 110,000 clones, almost 60% of them singletons. This clonotype was obtained from a human donor in good health. The sequenced material came from CD8+ T cells sorted from blood. The chain carries TRBV7-2 and TRBJ2-5, with D possibly matching TRBD2 (6 bases). The CDR3 loop reads CASSLAGGLQETQYF. The CDR3, as DNA: TGTGCCAGCAGCTTAGCGGGGGGACTCCAAGAGACCCAGTACTTC.